This TCR beta chain is from a study of CXCR3-negative and CXCR3-positive naive CD8 T cells (dated by TCRdb to between 2019 and 2020). Regarding the complete study: About 135 million TRB reads were obtained in total, roughly 1.5 +/- 0.3 million reads per library. The TRBV-TRBJ cluster analysis covered naive subsets from about 5 donors and memory cells from 3 donors. The diversity and physicochemical repertoire analyses included eleven to twelve donors pooled from two independent experiments.

Sequencing was carried out with a NextSeq 550. The Human TCR Profiling Kit (MiLaboratory) was used to prepare UMI-labeled 5' RACE TRB cDNA libraries. The full amount of extracted RNA was used for cDNA synthesis, and the full amount of resulting cDNA was used for PCR amplification. Libraries were prepared in parallel using an identical number of PCR cycles. Turning to the authors' computational methods: With a requirement of at least two reads per UMI, MIGEC and MiXCR extracted about 50,000 +/- 10,000 unique UMI-labeled TRB cDNA molecules per library. An average of roughly 40,000 +/- 10,000 functional in-frame TRB CDR3 nucleotide clonotypes without stop codons was found per library. After downsampling to 5000 UMI-labeled TRB molecules per sample, diversity metrics such as normalized Shannon-Wiener and Chao1 were calculated in VDJtools. Clonotype-size-weighted physicochemical properties of the central five CDR3 residues (interaction energy, strength, volume and Kidera factor 4) were computed in VDJtools. Following reprocessing of the reads by TCRdb, the data hold one row per CDR3 protein sequence and no DNA is available. These V and J calls rely on TCRdb rather than the paper's analysis. This sample's listing comprises 130,000 or so distinct CDR3 sequences. Approximately 0.5% of the sample goes to the ten largest clones.

Each CD8+ T cell subset was flow-sorted in triplicate, with some 300,000 cells per subset placed directly into RLT lysis buffer. To keep memory contaminants out, a stringent definition of naive CD8+ T cells was applied: CD45RO-CCR7+CD27+CD95-. Using standard density gradient centrifugation, peripheral blood mononuclear cells were isolated from buffy coats. Naive CXCR3-negative and CXCR3-positive CD8+ T cells were flow-sorted on a FACSAria III. An RNeasy Mini Kit was used to extract total RNA from the sorted cells. A note on this clonotype: This clone's antigen is unknown.

General findings and caveats noted by the study authors: Both naive subsets had comparably high repertoire diversity, while memory CD8+ T cells had much lower repertoire diversity. Because surface CD5, which has been linked to self-reactivity in mice, was comparable between naive subsets, TCR interaction strength was also inferred from TRB CDR3 physicochemical properties. Freshly isolated PBMCs were used for most assays because CXCR3 expression partially decreased after cryopreservation. Compared with CXCR3-negative naive cells, CXCR3-positive naive cells had TRB CDR3s with higher hydrophobicity (lower Kidera factor 4), lower energy, and higher strength and volume indices. Similar TRBV-TRBJ usage was shown by naive CXCR3-negative and CXCR3-positive cells from the same donor, whereas distinct patterns were shown by memory cells.

This clonotype was sampled from a human donor in good health. Some clones in this sample may be carry-over from other donors' samples. The source material was naive CXCR3- CD8+ T cells from blood. The sample's cell subset or site label, decoded: CD45RO-CCR7+CD27+CD95- naive CD8+ T cells lacking CXCR3 (TNR3-).

For the CDR3, the sequence is CASSMGTPTYEQYF. The chain is made from TRBV19 and TRBJ2-7; TCRdb's D gene call, TRBD1, goes unchecked for lack of DNA. CDR1 and CDR2, looked up from the germline V gene (reference sequence), are LNHDA and SQIVND. The CDR3 contains 14 residues, cysteine and phenylalanine counted. No DNA appears here.